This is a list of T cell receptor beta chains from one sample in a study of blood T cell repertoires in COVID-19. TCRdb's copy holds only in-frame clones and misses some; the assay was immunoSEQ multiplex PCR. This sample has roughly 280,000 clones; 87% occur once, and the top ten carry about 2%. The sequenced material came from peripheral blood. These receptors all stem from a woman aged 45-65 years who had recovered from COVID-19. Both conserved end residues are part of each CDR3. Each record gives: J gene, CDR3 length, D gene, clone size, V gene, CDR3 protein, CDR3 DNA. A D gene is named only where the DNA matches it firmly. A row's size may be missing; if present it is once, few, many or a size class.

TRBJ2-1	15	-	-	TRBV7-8	CASSLIRDSYNEQFF	TGTGCCAGCAGCTTAATCCGGGACTCCTACAATGAGCAGTTCTTC
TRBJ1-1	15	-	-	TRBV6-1	CASSEVDRLNTEAFF	TGTGCCAGCAGTGAAGTGGACAGACTAAACACTGAAGCTTTCTTT
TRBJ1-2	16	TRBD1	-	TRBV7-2	CASSLTGTGINYGYTF	TGTGCCAGCAGTTTAACCGGGACAGGGATCAACTATGGCTACACCTTC
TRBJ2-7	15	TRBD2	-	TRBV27	CASSPLAGVPYEQYF	TGTGCCAGCAGTCCCTTAGCGGGAGTTCCCTACGAGCAGTACTTC
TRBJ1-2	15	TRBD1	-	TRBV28	CASIPGTGTPYGYTF	TGTGCCAGCATCCCCGGGACAGGGACCCCCTATGGCTACACCTTC
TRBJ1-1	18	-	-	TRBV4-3	CASSQDGLGLDSGTEAFF	TGCGCCAGCAGCCAAGACGGCCTGGGCCTGGATAGCGGCACTGAAGCTTTCTTT
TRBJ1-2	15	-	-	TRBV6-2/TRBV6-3	CASSYSVRLLYGYTF	TGTGCCAGCAGTTACTCTGTCAGACTTCTTTATGGCTACACCTTC
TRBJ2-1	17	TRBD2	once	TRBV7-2	CASSSRLAGGQYNEQFF	TGTGCCAGCAGCTCCCGACTAGCGGGAGGGCAGTACAATGAGCAGTTCTTC
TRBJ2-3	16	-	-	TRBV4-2	CASSQKGRDGTDTQYF	TGTGCCAGCAGCCAAAAGGGGCGGGATGGCACAGATACGCAGTATTTT
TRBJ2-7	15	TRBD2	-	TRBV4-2	CASSRTSGSIYEQYF	TGTGCCAGCAGCCGTACTAGCGGGAGTATCTACGAGCAGTACTTC
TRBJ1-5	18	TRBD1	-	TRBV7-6	CASSLEGSGTGGNQPQHF	TGTGCCAGCAGCTTAGAGGGTTCCGGGACAGGGGGCAATCAGCCCCAGCATTTT
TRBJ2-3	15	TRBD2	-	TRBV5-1	CASSLEAGTTDTQYF	TGCGCCAGCAGCTTGGAAGCGGGAACAACAGATACGCAGTATTTT
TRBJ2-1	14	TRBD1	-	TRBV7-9	CASSLSGTGGEQFF	TGTGCCAGCAGCTTATCCGGGACAGGGGGTGAGCAGTTCTTC
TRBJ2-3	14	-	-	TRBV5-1	CASSLVGSQDTQYF	TGCGCCAGCAGCTTGGTCGGGTCCCAAGATACGCAGTATTTT
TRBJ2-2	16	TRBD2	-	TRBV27	CASSPRLAGGPGELFF	TGTGCCAGCAGTCCCCGACTAGCGGGAGGGCCCGGGGAGCTGTTTTTT
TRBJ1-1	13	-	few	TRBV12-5	CASGLGVLSEAFF	TGTGCTAGTGGTTTAGGGGTCCTGTCTGAAGCTTTCTTT
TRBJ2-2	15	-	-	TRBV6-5	CASSYQGQHTGELFF	TGTGCCAGCAGTTACCAGGGACAACACACCGGGGAGCTGTTTTTT